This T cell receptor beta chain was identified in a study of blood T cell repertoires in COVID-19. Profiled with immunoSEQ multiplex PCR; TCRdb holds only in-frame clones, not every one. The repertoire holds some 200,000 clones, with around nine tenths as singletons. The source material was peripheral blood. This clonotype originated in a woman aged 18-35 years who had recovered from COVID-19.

In DNA, the CDR3 is TGTGCCAGCAGTTACTCTGGACAGGCCAATCAGCCCCAGCATTTT. Translating gives CASSYSGQANQPQHF. J is TRBJ1-5 and V is TRBV6-5; 7 nucleotides match TRBD1. Germline trimming cut 0 bases from V and 3 bases from J; bases unmatched to any gene: 2. Germline V lookup: CDR1 MNHEY, CDR2 SVGAGI. The CDR3 is made up of 15 amino acids.